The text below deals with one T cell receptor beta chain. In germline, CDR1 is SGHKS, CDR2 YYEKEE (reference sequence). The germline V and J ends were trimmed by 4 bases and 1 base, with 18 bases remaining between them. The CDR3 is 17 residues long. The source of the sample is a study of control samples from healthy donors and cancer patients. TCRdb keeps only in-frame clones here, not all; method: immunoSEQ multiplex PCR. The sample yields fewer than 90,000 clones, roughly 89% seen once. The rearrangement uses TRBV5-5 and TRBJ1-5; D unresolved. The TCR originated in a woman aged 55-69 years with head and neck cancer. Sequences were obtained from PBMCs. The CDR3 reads CASSRTDGRPSNQPQHF. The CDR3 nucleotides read TGTGCCAGCAGCCGTACGGACGGGCGCCCGAGCAATCAGCCCCAGCATTTT.